A single sample is the source of the 25 T cell receptor beta chains below, sequenced in a study of blood T cell repertoires in COVID-19. Sequencing used immunoSEQ multiplex PCR; TCRdb keeps in-frame clones, though not all of them. The repertoire holds about 75,000 clones, with 70% to 80% as singletons. The specimen sequenced was peripheral blood. Every receptor here comes from a woman older than 75 with active or convalescent COVID-19.

The V call is TRBV12-5, the J call TRBJ2-3; D is undetermined. Deletions cut 1 base from V and 6 bases from J, with 11 bases between. The CDR3 is 14 amino acids. Looked up from germline, CDR1 is LGHNT and CDR2 is FRNRAP. The CDR3 sequence is CASGLGQAFDTQYF. In nucleotides, the CDR3 is TGTGCTAGTGGTTTGGGCCAGGCATTTGATACGCAGTATTTT. The whole variable domain, remainder taken from reference TRBV12-5 and TRBJ2-3, is DARVTQTPRHKVTEMGQEVTMRCQPILGHNTVFWYRQTMMQGLELLAYFRNRAPLDDSGMPKDRFSAEMPDATLATLKIQPSEPRDSAVYFCASGLGQAFDTQYFGPGTRLTVL.

In this sample, this clone turned up a few times. The CDR3 region is CASSKQDRTNEKLFF. CDR3 bases: TGCGCCAGCAGCAAGCAGGACAGGACTAATGAAAAACTGTTTTTT. The chain employs TRBV4-3 and TRBJ1-4; 7 bases match TRBD1. The ends lost 5 bases at V and 2 bases at J; junction bases unmatched: 5. The germline CDR1 and CDR2 sequences are LGHNA and YSLEER. The length of the CDR3 is 15 residues.

The rearrangement uses TRBV24-1 and TRBJ2-6; D not resolved. V lost 6 bases and J lost 4, with 6 bases in between. In germline, CDR1 is KGHDR, CDR2 SFDVKD. There are 13 residues in the CDR3. The CDR3 reads CATSTSGANVLTF. The CDR3 DNA follows: TGTGCCACCAGTACATCCGGGGCCAACGTCCTGACTTTC.

A single count supports this clone. The V gene is TRBV5-1, the J gene TRBJ2-7, with unresolved D. The CDR3 is 21 amino acids. The V and J ends lost 3 bases and 3 bases respectively, with 34 bases between them. Germline V gives CDR1 SGHRS, CDR2 YFSETQ. This chain's CDR3 is CASSSGLWVSGSPGVNYEQYF. Written as DNA, the CDR3 is TGCGCCAGCAGCTCGGGTTTGTGGGTCAGTGGCTCTCCTGGAGTAAACTACGAGCAGTACTTC.

The chain employs TRBV7-6 and TRBJ2-1; 10 positions match TRBD2. V lost 2 bases and J lost 3; bases outside the gene matches: 7. The CDR3 is 17 residues long. Looked up from germline, CDR1 is SGHVS and CDR2 is FNYEAQ. The CDR3 nucleotides read TGTGCCAGCAGCTTACGAGCTAGCGGGAGTGGCTACAATGAGCAGTTCTTC. Its translation is CASSLRASGSGYNEQFF. The whole variable domain, remainder taken from reference TRBV7-6 and TRBJ2-1, is GAGVSQSPRYKVTKRGQDVALRCDPISGHVSLYWYRQALGQGPEFLTYFNYEAQQDKSGLPNDRFSAERPEGSISTLTIQRTEQRDSAMYRCASSLRASGSGYNEQFFGPGTRLTVL.

This chain connects TRBV9 to TRBJ1-5; D not certain. V lost 3 bases to trimming and J lost 0 bases, with 7 bases between them. The CDR3 runs 14 residues. Germline CDR1 and CDR2: SGDLS and YYNGEE. CDR3 in amino acids: CASSAHGSNQPQHF. CDR3 sequence (DNA): TGTGCCAGCAGCGCCCACGGTAGCAATCAGCCCCAGCATTTT.

The CDR3 DNA reads as TGTGCCAGCTCACCACCGCCAGACAGGCACACAGATACGCAGTATTTT. Residues: CASSPPPDRHTDTQYF. This rearrangement joins TRBV18 to TRBJ2-3, with D possibly matching TRBD1 (6 bases). Germline V gene sequence: CDR1 KGHSH, CDR2 LQKENI. This CDR3 has 16 residues. V gave up 0 bases and J gave up 2 bases, with 12 bases separating them. Based on the CDR3 plus reference TRBV18 and TRBJ2-3, the full variable domain is NAGVMQNPRHLVRRRGQEARLRCSPMKGHSHVYWYRQLPEEGLKFMVYLQKENIIDESGMPKERFSAEFPKEGPSILRIQQVVRGDSAAYFCASSPPPDRHTDTQYFGPGTRLTVL.

This clone occurred many times. The V and J genes are TRBV5-6 and TRBJ2-7; 7 nucleotides align to TRBD1. CDR1 is SGHDT, CDR2 YYEEEE, per germline. With V trimmed by 0 bases and J by 3 bases, 3 bases remained unmatched. The CDR3 totals 14 residues. CDR3 in DNA: TGTGCCAGCAGCTTGGAACAGGGGTACTACGAGCAGTACTTC. It translates to CASSLEQGYYEQYF. The whole variable domain, filled in from reference TRBV5-6 and TRBJ2-7, reads DAGVTQSPTHLIKTRGQQVTLRCSPKSGHDTVSWYQQALGQGPQFIFQYYEEEERQRGNFPDRFSGHQFPNYSSELNVNALLLGDSALYLCASSLEQGYYEQYFGPGTRLTVT.

The genes are TRBV2 and TRBJ1-1; D may be TRBD1 (5 bases). CDR3 length: 14 amino acids. V was pared by 0 bases and J by 7 bases, with 12 bases between. CDR1 is SNHLY, CDR2 FYNNEI, per germline. The CDR3: CASSEAGLLIEAFF. The CDR3, as DNA: TGTGCCAGCAGTGAAGCGGGGCTCCTAATTGAAGCTTTCTTT. Using reference TRBV2 and TRBJ1-1 for the parts outside the CDR3, the full variable domain is EPEVTQTPSHQVTQMGQEVILRCVPISNHLYFYWYRQILGQKVEFLVSFYNNEISEKSEIFDDQFSVERPDGSNFTLKIRSTKLEDSAMYFCASSEAGLLIEAFFGQGTRLTVV.

The J gene is TRBJ1-5, the V gene TRBV6-5, with 9 bases aligning to TRBD1. In germline, CDR1 is MNHEY, CDR2 SVGAGI. CDR3 length: 15 residues. J lost 4 bases, V lost 6 bases, and 7 bases had no gene match. The CDR3 bases are TGTGCCAGCAGAAGGGGACAGGGAGGAAATCAGCCCCAGCATTTT. This gives the protein CASRRGQGGNQPQHF.

This clone was counted a single time. The V gene is TRBV28, the J gene TRBJ1-2, with 7 nucleotides matching TRBD1. Germline V gene data show CDR1 as MDHEN and CDR2 as SYDVKM. This CDR3 spans 15 amino acids. V trimming: 6 bases; J trimming: 0 bases; junction bases outside the gene matches: 7. CDR3: CASRFGQVANYGYTF. The CDR3 region has the DNA TGTGCCAGCAGATTCGGACAGGTAGCTAACTATGGCTACACCTTC.

V is TRBV3-1 (or the pseudogene TRBV3-2) and J is TRBJ1-4; 10 bases agree with TRBD1. V dropped 1 base and J dropped 4; count of bases not matched to a gene: 3. The CDR3 extends over 16 amino acids. Germline V CDR1 and CDR2: LGHDT, YNNKEL (reference sequence). CDR3 sequence reads: CASSQGGDRGNEKLFF. The CDR3 DNA reads as TGTGCCAGCAGCCAAGGGGGGGACAGGGGTAATGAAAAACTGTTTTTT.

The chain links TRBV7-5 to TRBJ1-1; the table's D call TRBD1 went unverified against the DNA. TRBV7-5 is flagged as a pseudogene. The CDR3 is 18 residues long. The CDR3 loop reads CARSSILSSGPACTEAFF. Written as DNA, the CDR3 is TGTGCCAGAAGCTCGATACTCTCTTCAGGGCCCGCCTGCACTGAAGCTTTCTTT.

The V gene is TRBV9, the J gene TRBJ2-3, with 10 positions matching TRBD1. This CDR3 comprises 17 residues. V lost 0 bases to trimming and J lost 6 bases; unmatched junction nucleotides: 10. Germline-derived CDR1 and CDR2 are SGDLS and YYNGEE. CDR3 residues: CASSVATGTGVLDTQYF. The CDR3 DNA follows: TGTGCCAGCAGCGTAGCCACCGGGACAGGGGTCTTGGATACGCAGTATTTT.

The table lists this clone with a count of one. The gene calls are TRBV18 and TRBJ2-5; the D gene is possibly TRBD1 (5 bases). The CDR3 loop spans 15 amino acids. The germline CDR1 and CDR2 sequences are KGHSH and LQKENI. Trimming shortened V by 5 bases and J by 4 bases, and 17 bases separated the two germline ends. CDR3 amino acids: CASSAGSAVVETQYF. DNA of the CDR3: TGTGCCAGCTCAGCAGGGTCGGCAGTGGTAGAGACCCAGTACTTC.

In its sample, this clone was seen once. The genes are TRBV5-1 and TRBJ1-1; the match to TRBD1 covers 7 bases. Looked up from germline, CDR1 is SGHRS and CDR2 is YFSETQ. V lost 0 bases to trimming and J lost 0 bases; unmatched junction nucleotides: 2. This CDR3 has 15 residues. CDR3 protein: CASSLVGTVNTEAFF. The DNA for the CDR3 is TGCGCCAGCAGCTTGGTGGGGACAGTGAACACTGAAGCTTTCTTT.

The chain is built from TRBV4-1 and TRBJ2-7, with 9 bases that match TRBD2. J gave up 0 bases and V 0 bases, and 6 bases lay outside the gene matches. CDR1 is MGHRA and CDR2 is YSYEKL in the germline V gene. CDR3 length: 17 amino acids. The CDR3 loop reads CASSQDPSGAVSYEQYF. The CDR3 DNA reads as TGCGCCAGCAGCCAAGATCCTAGCGGGGCCGTCTCCTACGAGCAGTACTTC.

V is TRBV12-3 or TRBV12-4 and J is TRBJ2-5; D might be TRBD1 (5 bases). The CDR3 length is 13 residues. Trimming took off 0 bases at V and 5 bases at J, with 7 bases between the two ends. Here the CDR3 reads CASSLAGRETQYF. CDR3 nucleotides: TGTGCCAGCAGTTTAGCGGGGCGGGAGACCCAGTACTTC.

V is TRBV25-1 and J is TRBJ2-5; D unclear. The V gene's germline CDR1 is MGHDK and CDR2 SYGVNS. The CDR3 has 14 residues. Trimming took off 5 bases at V and 5 bases at J, with 15 bases between the two ends. DNA for the CDR3: TGTGCCAGCAGTCCACGCGGAACTCGGGAGACCCAGTACTTC. Translated, it gives CASSPRGTRETQYF.

The gene calls are TRBV27 and TRBJ2-7; D remains ambiguous. V was shortened by 5 bases and J by 1 base, with 12 bases between the two germline ends. The germline CDR1 and CDR2 sequences are MNHEY and SMNVEV (reference sequence). The CDR3 consists of 14 residues. The CDR3 sequence is CASSLTFLSYEQYF. The CDR3 DNA is TGTGCCAGCAGTCTAACCTTCCTATCCTACGAGCAGTACTTC.

This chain uses TRBV27 with TRBJ2-5; TRBD2 matches at 8 bases. The CDR3 is 14 amino acids. With V trimmed by 4 bases and J by 7 bases, 8 bases remained unmatched. CDR1 is MNHEY and CDR2 is SMNVEV in the germline V gene (reference sequence). This CDR3 reads CASSSGRGPGTQYF. CDR3 coding DNA: TGTGCCAGCAGTTCCGGGAGGGGCCCAGGGACCCAGTACTTC.

Worth noting for this clone: The same CDR3 can be traced to other DNA sequences in this sample. The chain links TRBV18 to TRBJ2-1, with D hard to call. The CDR3 contains 16 residues. Germline V gene sequence: CDR1 KGHSH, CDR2 LQKENI. The germline V and J ends were trimmed by 3 bases and 6 bases, with 18 bases remaining between them. In nucleotides, the CDR3 is TGTGCCAGCTCACCGGGTAGCAGCTCTGGTGTCAATGAGCAGTTCTTC. Translating gives CASSPGSSSGVNEQFF.

The chain links TRBV7-9 to TRBJ2-2, with D possibly TRBD1 on 5 matching bases. Looked up from germline, CDR1 is SEHNR and CDR2 is FQNEAQ (reference sequence). V lost 2 bases and J 6 bases, leaving 10 bases between the germline ends. The CDR3 is 14 amino acids. The CDR3 nucleotides read TGTGCCAGCAGCTTAAAGGGGTTTGCCGGGGAGCTGTTTTTT. Its protein is CASSLKGFAGELFF. The full variable domain, completed using reference TRBV7-9 and TRBJ2-2, is DTGVSQNPRHKITKRGQNVTFRCDPISEHNRLYWYRQTLGQGPEFLTYFQNEAQLEKSRLLSDRFSAERPKGSFSTLEIQRTEQGDSAMYLCASSLKGFAGELFFGEGSRLTVL.

This clone came up once. The chain couples TRBV30 to TRBJ1-1, with 7 bases fitting TRBD1. Trimming took 3 bases from V and 2 from J; bases not matched to a gene: 3. The CDR3 consists of 13 residues. Germline V gene data show CDR1 as GTSNPN and CDR2 as SVGIG (reference sequence). The CDR3 DNA reads as TGTGCCTGGAGGACAGGGCCTAACACTGAAGCTTTCTTT. This translates into CAWRTGPNTEAFF.

DNA for the CDR3: TGTGCCAGCAGCTTAGGGACTAGCGGGGAGACCCAGTACTTC. This sequence encodes CASSLGTSGETQYF. The V gene is TRBV7-9, the J gene TRBJ2-5; 11 bases are a match to TRBD2. The germline V gene has CDR1 SEHNR and CDR2 FQNEAQ (reference sequence). The CDR3 length is 14 residues. V lost 1 base to trimming and J lost 5 bases; unmatched junction nucleotides: 0. The whole variable domain, remainder taken from reference TRBV7-9 and TRBJ2-5, is DTGVSQNPRHKITKRGQNVTFRCDPISEHNRLYWYRQTLGQGPEFLTYFQNEAQLEKSRLLSDRFSAERPKGSFSTLEIQRTEQGDSAMYLCASSLGTSGETQYFGPGTRLLVL.